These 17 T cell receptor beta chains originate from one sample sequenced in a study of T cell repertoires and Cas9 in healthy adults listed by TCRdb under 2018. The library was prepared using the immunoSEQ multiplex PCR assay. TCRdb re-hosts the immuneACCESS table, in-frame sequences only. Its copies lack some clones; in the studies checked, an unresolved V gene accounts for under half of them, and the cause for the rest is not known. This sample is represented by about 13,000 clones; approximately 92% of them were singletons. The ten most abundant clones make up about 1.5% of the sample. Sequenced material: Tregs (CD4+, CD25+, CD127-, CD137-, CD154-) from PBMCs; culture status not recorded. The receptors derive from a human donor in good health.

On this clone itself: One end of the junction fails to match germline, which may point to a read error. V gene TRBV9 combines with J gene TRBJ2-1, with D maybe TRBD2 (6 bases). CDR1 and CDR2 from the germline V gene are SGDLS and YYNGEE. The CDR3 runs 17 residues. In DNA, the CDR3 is TGTGTCAGCAGCTCCCTCGGGTGGGAGCGGGTAACCAATGAGCAGTTCTTC. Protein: CVSSSLGWERVTNEQFF.

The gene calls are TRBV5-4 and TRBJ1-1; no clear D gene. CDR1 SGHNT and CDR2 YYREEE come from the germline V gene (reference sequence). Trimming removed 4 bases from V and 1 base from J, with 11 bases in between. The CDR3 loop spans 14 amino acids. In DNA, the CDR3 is TGTGCCAGCAGCCCCCGGACGGGGAACACTGAAGCTTTCTTT. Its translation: CASSPRTGNTEAFF.

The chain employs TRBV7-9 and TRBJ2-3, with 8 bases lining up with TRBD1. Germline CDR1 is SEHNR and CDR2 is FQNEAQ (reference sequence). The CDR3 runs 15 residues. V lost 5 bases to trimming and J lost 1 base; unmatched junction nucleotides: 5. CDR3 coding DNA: TGTGCCAGCAGCCCTGGACAGGGCGGCACAGATACGCAGTATTTT. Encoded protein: CASSPGQGGTDTQYF.

CDR3 DNA sequence: TGTGCCAGCAACGAGGACCCCCTGGAGGCTTTCTTT. It specifies CASNEDPLEAFF. The genes are TRBV28 and TRBJ1-1; D gene ambiguous. V lost 7 bases, J lost 11 bases, and 17 bases lay in between. Looked up from germline, CDR1 is MDHEN and CDR2 is SYDVKM. The CDR3 sequence is 12 residues long.

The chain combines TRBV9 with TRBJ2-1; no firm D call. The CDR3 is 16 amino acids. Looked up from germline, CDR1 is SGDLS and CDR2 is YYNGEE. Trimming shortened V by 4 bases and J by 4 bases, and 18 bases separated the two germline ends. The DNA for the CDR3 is TGTGCCAGCAGCCCCTCCGAGAGACTTTCTTACAATGAGCAGTTCTTC. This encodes CASSPSERLSYNEQFF.

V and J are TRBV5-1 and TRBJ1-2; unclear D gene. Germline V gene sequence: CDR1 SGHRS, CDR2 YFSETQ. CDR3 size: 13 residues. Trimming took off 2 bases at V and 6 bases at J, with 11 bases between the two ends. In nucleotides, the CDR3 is TGCGCCAGCAGCTTAAGCGGGCCTGATGGCTACACCTTC. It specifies CASSLSGPDGYTF.

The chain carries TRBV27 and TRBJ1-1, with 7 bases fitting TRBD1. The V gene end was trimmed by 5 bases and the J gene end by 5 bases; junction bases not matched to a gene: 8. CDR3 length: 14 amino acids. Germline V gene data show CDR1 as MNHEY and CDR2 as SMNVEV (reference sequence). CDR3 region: CASSNRGPRTEAFF. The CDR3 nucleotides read TGTGCCAGCAGTAACAGGGGCCCGAGAACTGAAGCTTTCTTT.

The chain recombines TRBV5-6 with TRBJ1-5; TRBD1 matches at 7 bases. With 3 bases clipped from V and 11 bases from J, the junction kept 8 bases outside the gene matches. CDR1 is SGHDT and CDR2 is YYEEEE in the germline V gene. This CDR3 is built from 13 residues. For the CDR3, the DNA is TGTGCCAGCAGCTCCGACACCCAGGGGGCCCAGCATTTT. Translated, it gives CASSSDTQGAQHF.

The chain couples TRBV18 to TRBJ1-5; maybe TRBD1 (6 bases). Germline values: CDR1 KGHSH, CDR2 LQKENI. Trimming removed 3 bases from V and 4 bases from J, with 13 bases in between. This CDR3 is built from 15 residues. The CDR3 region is CASSPEGGLNQPQHF. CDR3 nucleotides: TGTGCCAGCTCACCGGAGGGGGGCTTAAATCAGCCCCAGCATTTT.

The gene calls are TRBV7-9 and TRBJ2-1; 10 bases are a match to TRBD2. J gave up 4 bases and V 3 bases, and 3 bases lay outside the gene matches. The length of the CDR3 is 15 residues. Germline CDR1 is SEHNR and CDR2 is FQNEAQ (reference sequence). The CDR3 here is CASSFLAGVYNEQFF. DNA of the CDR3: TGTGCCAGCAGCTTTCTAGCGGGGGTATACAATGAGCAGTTCTTC. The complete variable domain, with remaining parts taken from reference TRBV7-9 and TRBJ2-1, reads DTGVSQNPRHKITKRGQNVTFRCDPISEHNRLYWYRQTLGQGPEFLTYFQNEAQLEKSRLLSDRFSAERPKGSFSTLEIQRTEQGDSAMYLCASSFLAGVYNEQFFGPGTRLTVL.

The CDR3 bases are TGTGCCAGCAGCGCCACTAGCGGGGGGATTTGGGGAGATACGCAGTATTTT. The encoded protein is CASSATSGGIWGDTQYF. The chain is built from TRBV9 and TRBJ2-3; 12 bases fit TRBD2. This CDR3 has 17 amino acids. V was clipped by 3 bases and J by 5 bases; unmatched bases: 10. The germline gives CDR1 SGDLS, CDR2 YYNGEE. Based on the CDR3 plus reference TRBV9 and TRBJ2-3, the full variable domain is DSGVTQTPKHLITATGQRVTLRCSPRSGDLSVYWYQQSLDQGLQFLIQYYNGEERAKGNILERFSAQQFPDLHSELNLSSLELGDSALYFCASSATSGGIWGDTQYFGPGTRLTVL.

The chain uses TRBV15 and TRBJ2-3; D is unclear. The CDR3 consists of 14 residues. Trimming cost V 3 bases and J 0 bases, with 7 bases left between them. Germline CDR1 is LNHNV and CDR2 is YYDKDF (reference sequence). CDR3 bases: TGTGCCACCAGCAGGGACGCTAGCACAGATACGCAGTATTTT. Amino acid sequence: CATSRDASTDTQYF.

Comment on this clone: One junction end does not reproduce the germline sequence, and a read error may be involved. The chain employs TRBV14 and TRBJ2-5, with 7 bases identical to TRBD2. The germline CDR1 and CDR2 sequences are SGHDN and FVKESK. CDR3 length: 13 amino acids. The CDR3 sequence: CAGSSPGTITQYF. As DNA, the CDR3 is TGTGCCGGCAGCTCCCCGGGGACTATAACCCAGTACTTC.

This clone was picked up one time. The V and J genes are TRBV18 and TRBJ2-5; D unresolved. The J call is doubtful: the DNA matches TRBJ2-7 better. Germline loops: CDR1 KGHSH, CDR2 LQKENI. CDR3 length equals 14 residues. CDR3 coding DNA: TGTGCCAGCTCACGTCCGACGTCTACCTACGAGCAGTACTTC. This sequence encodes CASSRPTSTYEQYF.

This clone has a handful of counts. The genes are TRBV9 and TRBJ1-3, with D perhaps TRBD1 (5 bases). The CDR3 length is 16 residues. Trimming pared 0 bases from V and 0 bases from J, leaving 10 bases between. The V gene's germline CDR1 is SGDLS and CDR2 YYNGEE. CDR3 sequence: CASSVAGGPSGNTIYF. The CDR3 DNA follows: TGTGCCAGCAGCGTAGCGGGGGGTCCCTCTGGAAACACCATATATTTT.

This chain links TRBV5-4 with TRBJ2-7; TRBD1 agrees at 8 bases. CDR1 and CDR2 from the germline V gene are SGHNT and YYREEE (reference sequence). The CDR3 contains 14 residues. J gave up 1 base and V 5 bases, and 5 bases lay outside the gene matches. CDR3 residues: CASSRQGSSYEQYF. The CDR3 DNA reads TGTGCCAGCAGTCGACAGGGGTCTTCCTACGAGCAGTACTTC.

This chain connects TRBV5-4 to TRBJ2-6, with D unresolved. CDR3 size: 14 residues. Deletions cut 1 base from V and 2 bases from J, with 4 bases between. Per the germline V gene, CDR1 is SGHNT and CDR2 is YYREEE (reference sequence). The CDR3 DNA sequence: TGTGCCAGCAGCTTGAGGGCTGGGGCCAACGTCCTGACTTTC. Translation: CASSLRAGANVLTF.